This TCR beta chain emerged from a study of T-cell memory formation after mild COVID-19. In this sample, this clonotype turned up a few times. Its antigen is unknown. The CDR3 runs to 15 residues. Deletions cut 6 bases from V and 2 bases from J, with 16 bases between. The germline V gene encodes CDR1 SGHAT and CDR2 FQNNGV. Researchers used 5'RACE with constant-segment primers to make TCR alpha and TCR beta cDNA libraries that carry sample barcodes and UMIs. TCRdb passed the 5' RACE reads through MiXCR, listing each CDR3 protein once. The sample yields around 110,000 distinct CDR3 sequences, approximately 15% seen once. Broader study findings: Clones shrinking between day 15 and 85 showed a balanced CD4/CD8 split, and those that grew later tilted toward CD4+. Day 37-peaking second-wave clones had unconfirmed SARS-CoV-2 specificity.

The chain employs TRBV11-2 and TRBJ2-5; D might be TRBD1 or TRBD2, each matching 5 bases. Sequencing was performed on PBMCs or a T cell subset sorted from them (not recorded which). The TCR comes from a man aged 18 to 30 who had mild COVID-19 (a few samples of this study predate the infection). Cell type and time point are not known. The CDR3 nucleotides are TGTGCCAGCAGTTTCACGGGGCGCAGACAAGAGACCCAGTACTTC. Its translation: CASSFTGRRQETQYF.